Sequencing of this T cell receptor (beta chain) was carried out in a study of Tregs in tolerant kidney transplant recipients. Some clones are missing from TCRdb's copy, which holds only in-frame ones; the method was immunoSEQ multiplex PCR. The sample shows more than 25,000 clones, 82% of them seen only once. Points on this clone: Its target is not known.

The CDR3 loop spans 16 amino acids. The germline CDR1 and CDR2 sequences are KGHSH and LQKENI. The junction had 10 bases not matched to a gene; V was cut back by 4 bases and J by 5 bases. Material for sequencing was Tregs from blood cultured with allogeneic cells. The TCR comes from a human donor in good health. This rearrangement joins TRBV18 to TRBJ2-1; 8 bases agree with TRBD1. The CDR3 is CASSLRPGGSDNEQFF. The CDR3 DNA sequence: TGTGCCAGCTCACTACGGCCAGGGGGCTCGGACAATGAGCAGTTCTTC.